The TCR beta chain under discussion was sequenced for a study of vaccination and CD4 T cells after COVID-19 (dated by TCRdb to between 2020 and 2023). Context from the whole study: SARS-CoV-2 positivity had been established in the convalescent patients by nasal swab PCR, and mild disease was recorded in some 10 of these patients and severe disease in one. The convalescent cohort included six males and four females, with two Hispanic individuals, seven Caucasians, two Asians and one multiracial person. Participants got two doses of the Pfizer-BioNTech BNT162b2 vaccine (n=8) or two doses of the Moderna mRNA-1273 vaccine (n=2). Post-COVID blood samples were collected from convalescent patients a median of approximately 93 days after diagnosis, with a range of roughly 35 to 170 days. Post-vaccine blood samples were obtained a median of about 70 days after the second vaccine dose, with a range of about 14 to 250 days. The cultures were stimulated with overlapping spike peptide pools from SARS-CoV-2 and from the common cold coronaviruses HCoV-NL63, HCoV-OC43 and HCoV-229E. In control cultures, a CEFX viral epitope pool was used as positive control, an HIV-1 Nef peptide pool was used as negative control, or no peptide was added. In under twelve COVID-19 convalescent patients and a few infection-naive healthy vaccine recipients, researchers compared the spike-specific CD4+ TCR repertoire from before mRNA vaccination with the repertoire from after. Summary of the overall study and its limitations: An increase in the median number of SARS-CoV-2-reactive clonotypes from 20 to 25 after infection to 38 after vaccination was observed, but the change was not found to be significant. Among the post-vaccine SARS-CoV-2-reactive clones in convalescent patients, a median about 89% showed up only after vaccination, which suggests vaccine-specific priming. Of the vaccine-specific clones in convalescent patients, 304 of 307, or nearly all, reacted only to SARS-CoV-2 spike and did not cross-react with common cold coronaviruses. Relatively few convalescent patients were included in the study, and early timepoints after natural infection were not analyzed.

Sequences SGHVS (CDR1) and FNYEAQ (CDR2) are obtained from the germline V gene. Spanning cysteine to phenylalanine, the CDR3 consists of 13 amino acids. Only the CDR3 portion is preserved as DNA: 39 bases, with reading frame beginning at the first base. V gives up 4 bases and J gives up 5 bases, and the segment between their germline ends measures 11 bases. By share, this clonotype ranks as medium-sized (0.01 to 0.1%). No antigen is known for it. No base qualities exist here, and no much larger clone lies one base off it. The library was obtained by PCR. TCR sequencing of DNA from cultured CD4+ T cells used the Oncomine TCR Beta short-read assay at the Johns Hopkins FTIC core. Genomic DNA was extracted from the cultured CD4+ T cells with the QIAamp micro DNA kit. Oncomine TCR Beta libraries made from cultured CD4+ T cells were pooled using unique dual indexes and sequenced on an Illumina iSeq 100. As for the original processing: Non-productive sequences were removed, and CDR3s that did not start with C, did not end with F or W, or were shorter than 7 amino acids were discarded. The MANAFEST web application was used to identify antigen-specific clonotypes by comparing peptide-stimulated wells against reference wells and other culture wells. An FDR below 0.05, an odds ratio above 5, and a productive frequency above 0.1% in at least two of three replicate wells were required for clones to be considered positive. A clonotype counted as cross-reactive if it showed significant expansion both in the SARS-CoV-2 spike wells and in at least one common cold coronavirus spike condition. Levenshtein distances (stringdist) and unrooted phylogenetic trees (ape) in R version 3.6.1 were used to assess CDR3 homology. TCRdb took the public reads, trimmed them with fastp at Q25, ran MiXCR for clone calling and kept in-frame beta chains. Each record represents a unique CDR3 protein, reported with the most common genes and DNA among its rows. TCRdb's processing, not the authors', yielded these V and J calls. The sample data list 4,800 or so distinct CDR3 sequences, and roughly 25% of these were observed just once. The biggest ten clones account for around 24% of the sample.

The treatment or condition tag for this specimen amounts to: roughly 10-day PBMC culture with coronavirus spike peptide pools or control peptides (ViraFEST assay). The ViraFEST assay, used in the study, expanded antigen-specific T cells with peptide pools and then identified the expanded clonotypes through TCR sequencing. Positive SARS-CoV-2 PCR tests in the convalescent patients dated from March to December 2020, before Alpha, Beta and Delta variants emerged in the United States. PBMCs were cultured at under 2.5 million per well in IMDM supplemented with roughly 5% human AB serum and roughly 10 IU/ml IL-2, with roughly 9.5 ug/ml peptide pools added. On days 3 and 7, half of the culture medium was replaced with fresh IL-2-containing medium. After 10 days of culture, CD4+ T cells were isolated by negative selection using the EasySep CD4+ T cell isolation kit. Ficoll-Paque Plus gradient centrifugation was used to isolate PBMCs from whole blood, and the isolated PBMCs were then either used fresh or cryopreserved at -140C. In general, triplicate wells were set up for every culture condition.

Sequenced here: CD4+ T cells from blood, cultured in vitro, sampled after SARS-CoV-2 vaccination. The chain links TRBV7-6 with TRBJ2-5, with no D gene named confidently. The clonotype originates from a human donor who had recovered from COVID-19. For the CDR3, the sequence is CASSWTFGETQYF. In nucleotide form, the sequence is TGTGCCAGCAGCTGGACGTTTGGGGAGACCCAGTACTTC.